This TCR beta chain emerged from a study of regulatory T cells in long-lasting Graves disease. Study details: Treatment with antithyroid drugs for over 5 years, together with positive TSH receptor antibodies, meant persistent Graves' disease. General study results and limits: Patients with persistent disease showed a bias toward TRBV28, TRBJ1-2 and TRBJ2-5.

For TCR beta, libraries came from iRepertoire HTBI primers and Arm-PCR of CDR3 regions. One entry per CDR3 protein, called by TCRdb with MiXCR from the multiplex PCR reads. The repertoire holds 400,000 to 500,000 distinct CDR3 sequences, with 20% to 25% as singletons. Regarding this clonotype: What it recognizes is unknown.

This CDR3 has 13 residues. V lost 8 bases, J lost 4 bases, and 12 bases lay in between. This sample's time point: persistent/refractory GD, antithyroid drugs over 5 years with positive TRAb. Scientists built the TCR library using RNA that was extracted from PBMCs. A peripheral blood sample, around 8.5 milliliters in volume, was drawn into EDTA tubes. The origin of this receptor is a female donor with Graves disease. Sample: peripheral blood mononuclear cells (PBMCs), taken when the disease was refractory, from a patient treated with antithyroid drugs. V gene TRBV12-3 or TRBV12-4 combines with J gene TRBJ2-1; no firm D call. The CDR3 reads CASVLRVYNEQFF. In nucleotides, the CDR3 is TGTGCCAGCGTCCTCCGTGTATACAATGAGCAGTTCTTC.